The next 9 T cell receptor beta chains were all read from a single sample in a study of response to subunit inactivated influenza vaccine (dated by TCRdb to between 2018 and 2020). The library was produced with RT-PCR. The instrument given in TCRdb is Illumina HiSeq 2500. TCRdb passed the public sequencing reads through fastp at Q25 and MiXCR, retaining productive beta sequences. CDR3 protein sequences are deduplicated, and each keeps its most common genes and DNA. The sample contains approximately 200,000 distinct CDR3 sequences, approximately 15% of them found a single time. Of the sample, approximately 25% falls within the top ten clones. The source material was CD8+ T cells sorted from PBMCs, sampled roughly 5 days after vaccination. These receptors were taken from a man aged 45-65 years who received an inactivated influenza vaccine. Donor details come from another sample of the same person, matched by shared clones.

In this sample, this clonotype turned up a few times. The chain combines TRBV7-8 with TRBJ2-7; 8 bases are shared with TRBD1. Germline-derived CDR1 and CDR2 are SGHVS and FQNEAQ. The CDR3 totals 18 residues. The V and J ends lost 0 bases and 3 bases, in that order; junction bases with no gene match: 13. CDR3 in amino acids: CASSLAVIAQDRDYEQYF. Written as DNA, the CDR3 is TGTGCCAGCAGCTTAGCGGTTATCGCTCAGGACAGGGACTACGAGCAGTACTTC. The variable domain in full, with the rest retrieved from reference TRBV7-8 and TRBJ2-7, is GAGVSQSPRYKVAKRGQDVALRCDPISGHVSLFWYQQALGQGPEFLTYFQNEAQLDKSGLPSDRFFAERPEGSVSTLKIQRTQQEDSAVYLCASSLAVIAQDRDYEQYFGPGTRLTVT.

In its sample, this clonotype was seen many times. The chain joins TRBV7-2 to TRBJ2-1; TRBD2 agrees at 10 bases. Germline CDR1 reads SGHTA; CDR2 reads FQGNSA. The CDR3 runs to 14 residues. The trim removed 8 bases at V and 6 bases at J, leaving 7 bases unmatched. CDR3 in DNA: TGTGCCAGCGTGTCTAGCGGGGGAGTCAATGAGCAGTTCTTC. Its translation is CASVSSGGVNEQFF.

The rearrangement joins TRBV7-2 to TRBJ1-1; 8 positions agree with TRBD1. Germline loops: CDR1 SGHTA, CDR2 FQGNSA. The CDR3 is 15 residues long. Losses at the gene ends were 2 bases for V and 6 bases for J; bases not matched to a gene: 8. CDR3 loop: CASSLWLQGAAEAFF. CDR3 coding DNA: TGTGCCAGCAGCTTATGGCTCCAGGGGGCGGCTGAAGCTTTCTTT.

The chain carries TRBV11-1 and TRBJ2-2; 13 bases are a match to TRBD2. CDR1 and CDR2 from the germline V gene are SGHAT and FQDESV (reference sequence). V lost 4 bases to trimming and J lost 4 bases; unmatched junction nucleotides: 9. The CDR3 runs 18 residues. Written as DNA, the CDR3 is TGTGCCAGCAGCTCCACCACACTAGCGGGAGGGTCCACCGGGGAGCTGTTTTTT. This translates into CASSSTTLAGGSTGELFF.

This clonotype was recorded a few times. CDR3 bases: TGTGCCACCAGCGTGGAAGCGGGCAATCAGCCCCAGCATTTT. It translates to CATSVEAGNQPQHF. The rearrangement uses TRBV15 and TRBJ1-5, with no clear D. CDR1 and CDR2 from the germline V gene are LNHNV and YYDKDF (reference sequence). The CDR3 consists of 14 residues. With 5 bases removed from V and 2 bases from J, the gap between germline ends came to 10 bases.

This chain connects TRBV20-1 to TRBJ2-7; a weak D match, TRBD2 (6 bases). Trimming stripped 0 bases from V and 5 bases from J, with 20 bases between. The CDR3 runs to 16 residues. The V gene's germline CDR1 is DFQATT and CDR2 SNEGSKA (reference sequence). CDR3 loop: CSARDSEGPPSNEQYF. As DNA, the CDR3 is TGCAGTGCTAGAGATTCGGAGGGCCCACCATCCAACGAGCAGTACTTC.

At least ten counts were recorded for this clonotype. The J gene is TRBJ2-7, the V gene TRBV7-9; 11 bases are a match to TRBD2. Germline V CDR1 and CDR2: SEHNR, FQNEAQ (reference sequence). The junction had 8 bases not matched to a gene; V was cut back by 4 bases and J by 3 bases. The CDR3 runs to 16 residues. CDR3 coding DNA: TGTGCCAGCAGCTCACCGACTAGCGGGACCAACTACGAGCAGTACTTC. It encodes CASSSPTSGTNYEQYF. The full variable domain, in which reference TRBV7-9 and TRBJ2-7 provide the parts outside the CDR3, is DTGVSQNPRHKITKRGQNVTFRCDPISEHNRLYWYRQTLGQGPEFLTYFQNEAQLEKSRLLSDRFSAERPKGSFSTLEIQRTEQGDSAMYLCASSSPTSGTNYEQYFGPGTRLTVT.

The CDR3 spells CASSPSGGNTEAFF. The CDR3 DNA reads as TGTGCCAGCAGTCCATCAGGGGGCAACACTGAAGCTTTCTTT. The gene calls are TRBV12-3 or TRBV12-4 and TRBJ1-1, with TRBD1 matching over 8 bases. V trimming: 5 bases; J trimming: 2 bases; junction bases outside the gene matches: 4. CDR3 length: 14 amino acids.

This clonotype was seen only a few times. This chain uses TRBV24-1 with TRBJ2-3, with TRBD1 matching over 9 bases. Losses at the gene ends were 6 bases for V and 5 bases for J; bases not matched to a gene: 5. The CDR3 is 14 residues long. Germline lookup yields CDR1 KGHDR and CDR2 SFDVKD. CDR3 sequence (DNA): TGTGCCACCAGTCAGGGACAGGGAAGAGATACGCAGTATTTT. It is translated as CATSQGQGRDTQYF.